This T cell receptor beta chain is from a study of cytotoxic CD8 clonotypes in ibrutinib-treated CLL (dated by TCRdb to about 2021). In terms of the full investigation: The cohort included some 14 treatment-naive and around 10 relapsed/refractory patients; approximately 17 were IGHV unmutated. Responses were partial in 24 patients and complete in 2; after median approximately 66 months follow-up, about 14 stayed in remission and 12 progressed. Response samples were obtained after a median of around 11 months of treatment, with a range of about 6 to 40 months. On average, each sample had some 250,000 productive templates and more than 85,000 productive rearrangements. Longitudinal samples were available for about 30% of the 86 trial participants. Cryopreserved peripheral blood mononuclear cells were collected before treatment, at response, and at either disease progression or sustained remission. Patients were still on ibrutinib when every remission and progressive disease sample was collected.

Study-wide findings and limitations: Public clonotypes were rare and either contracted or stayed stable during treatment, and the rise in clonality at ibrutinib response reflected the expansion of private clonotypes. Clonality increased at ibrutinib response, stayed stable in sustained remission, and fell back toward baseline at progression. Lymph node repertoires were not examined, and the timing of sampling was not matched between patients in sustained remission and those whose disease progressed. At baseline, clonality was higher than in age-matched healthy donors and showed a strong correlation with circulating CD8+ T-cell counts.

Approximately 2 micrograms of genomic DNA were extracted from cryopreserved PBMCs for TCR beta library preparation. Longitudinal blood samples from CLL patients on ibrutinib monotherapy were analyzed using high-throughput TCR beta sequencing. The patients took part in an open-label, single-center phase 2 trial of ibrutinib monotherapy. Per the germline V gene (reference sequence), SEHNR is the CDR1 and FQNEAQ is the CDR2. Deletion took 1 base off V and 7 bases off J, with a span of 13 bases between the germline ends. From cysteine to phenylalanine, the CDR3 is 14 amino acids long. Only the CDR3 region is kept as DNA, spanning 42 bases read in frame from base 1. This clone was detected only once. The clone's antigen remains unknown. No base-level quality is on record; no much larger clone is a single base apart. A MiSeq instrument was used for deep resolution sequencing, which targeted depths ranging from 1 in 1 million up to 1 in 200,000 T cells, with coverage averaging 10x for each clonotype. The immunoSEQ hsTCRB Kit was used to generate TCR beta libraries. Per the source publication's procedure: The data were analyzed with ImmunoSEQ Analyzer and ImmunoSEQ Data Assistant, and V, D and J gene assignments followed IMGT definitions. Clonality was computed as one minus normalized Shannon entropy of productive rearrangement frequencies, ranging from 0 to 1. Public clonotype analysis was restricted to overrepresented clonotypes comprising at least 0.05% of each patient's repertoire. Some twelve repertoires from age-matched healthy donors, obtained from immuneACCESS, served as clonality controls. This is the immuneACCESS table as TCRdb keeps it, with only in-frame sequences that have V and J called. A part of the clones is gone; compared with another copy, unresolved V genes explain less than half, and the rest is unexplained. Clonal size and the V and J genes are those of that table, whereas D and trimming came from the DNA. This sample has some 150,000 clones in its table, and approximately 80% of those were observed once. The ten largest clones take up less than 9% of the sample.

This sequence uses TRBV7-9 and TRBJ1-2; the D region possibly corresponds to TRBD1 (5 bases align). The sample here was PBMCs, taken after 36 months of ibrutinib treatment. The clonotype originates from a human donor with chronic lymphocytic leukemia. The CDR3 is CASSLGTTRGGYTF. The DNA is TGTGCCAGCAGCTTAGGGACGACGAGGGGTGGCTACACCTTC. Beyond the CDR3, the reference TRBV7-9 and TRBJ1-2 genes provide the residues; the full variable domain reads: DTGVSQNPRHKITKRGQNVTFRCDPISEHNRLYWYRQTLGQGPEFLTYFQNEAQLEKSRLLSDRFSAERPKGSFSTLEIQRTEQGDSAMYLCASSLGTTRGGYTFGSGTRLTVV.